One and the same sample provided the 30 T cell receptor beta chains below, sequenced in a study of blood T cell repertoires in COVID-19 (dated by TCRdb to the early 2020s). Library creation used the immunoSEQ multiplex PCR assay. Sourced from immuneACCESS, this table was stored by TCRdb with only in-frame sequences that have V and J called. A share of the clones is absent; for the studies checked, an unresolved V gene accounts for under half, and the remainder has no known explanation. This sample comprises 150,000 to 200,000 clones, approximately 90% of them detected only once. The top ten hold around 2.4% of the sample. The sample consisted of PBMCs or T cells enriched from blood (not recorded which). These receptors originate from a woman in her 30s who had recovered from COVID-19.

The J gene is TRBJ1-2, the V gene TRBV6-5; TRBD1 agrees at 7 bases. The germline V gene encodes CDR1 MNHEY and CDR2 SVGAGI. CDR3 size: 15 residues. V shed 5 bases, J shed 4 bases, and the junction held 10 bases outside the gene matches. This CDR3 is CASSLHGQAGYGYTF. The CDR3 DNA sequence: TGTGCCAGCAGTCTCCATGGACAGGCGGGCTATGGCTACACCTTC.

V is TRBV7-3 and J is TRBJ1-1, with D unresolved. Trimming cost V 6 bases and J 4 bases, with 12 bases left between them. The germline CDR1 and CDR2 sequences are SGHTA and FQGTGA. CDR3 length: 13 amino acids. Written as DNA, the CDR3 is TGTGCCAGCAGGTCAGGACGGGGCACTGAAGCTTTCTTT. Its translation is CASRSGRGTEAFF.

This chain joins TRBV5-6 and TRBJ2-1; 7 bases are a match to TRBD2. Germline assignment: CDR1 SGHDT and CDR2 YYEEEE. This CDR3 comprises 14 residues. With V trimmed by 4 bases and J by 2 bases, 3 bases remained unmatched. CDR3 protein: CASSGGTTYNEQFF. The CDR3, as DNA: TGTGCCAGCAGCGGAGGGACTACCTACAATGAGCAGTTCTTC.

In its sample, this clone was seen a few times. This rearrangement joins TRBV6-5 to TRBJ2-2, with D possibly TRBD2 on 6 matching bases. The V gene lost 2 bases and the J gene lost 4 bases, with 14 bases spanning the gap. CDR1 is MNHEY, CDR2 SVGAGI, per germline. CDR3 length: 16 amino acids. CDR3 residues: CASSYGDSGITGELFF. CDR3 bases: TGTGCCAGCAGTTACGGGGACTCAGGGATCACCGGGGAGCTGTTTTTT.

The DNA for the CDR3 is TGTGCCAGCAGCTTCGCCCCGGTACGGGGCTACACCTTC. This codes for CASSFAPVRGYTF. The chain joins TRBV13 to TRBJ1-2; D unresolved. The CDR3 consists of 13 residues. V was pared by 3 bases and J by 8 bases, with 13 bases between. Per the germline V gene, CDR1 is PRHDT and CDR2 is FYEKMQ (reference sequence).

The CDR3 DNA reads TGTGCCAGCAGCCAGGGACAGGGTACCGAGCAGTACTTC. Translated: CASSQGQGTEQYF. The chain joins TRBV7-2 to TRBJ2-7; 9 bases agree with TRBD1. The CDR3 has 13 amino acids. The V gene end was trimmed by 5 bases and the J gene end by 6 bases; junction bases not matched to a gene: 5. Germline loops: CDR1 SGHTA, CDR2 FQGNSA.

This chain joins TRBV6-1 and TRBJ1-2; no reliable D call. Germline-derived CDR1 and CDR2 are MNHNS and SASEGT. Deletions cut 1 base from V and 0 bases from J, with 9 bases between. CDR3 length: 15 amino acids. The DNA of the CDR3 is TGTGCCAGCAGTGAAGTGGAGTCTTCTAACTATGGCTACACCTTC. It encodes CASSEVESSNYGYTF.

The gene calls are TRBV29-1 and TRBJ2-3, with 9 bases fitting TRBD1. The CDR3 length is 14 residues. Looked up from germline, CDR1 is SQVTM and CDR2 is ANQGSEA. Germline trimming cut 7 bases from V and 4 bases from J; bases unmatched to any gene: 9. This chain's CDR3 is CSGTGTGNPDTQYF. The CDR3 nucleotides read TGCAGCGGGACCGGGACAGGGAATCCAGATACGCAGTATTTT.

V is TRBV28 and J is TRBJ1-5; D is unclear. Per germline, CDR1 MDHEN and CDR2 SYDVKM. The CDR3 loop spans 14 amino acids. The V and J ends lost 6 bases and 5 bases respectively, with 14 bases between them. The CDR3 region is CASRISGGYQPQHF. Written as DNA, the CDR3 is TGTGCCAGCAGGATATCCGGAGGGTATCAGCCCCAGCATTTT.

V and J are TRBV3-1 (or the pseudogene TRBV3-2) and TRBJ1-5; D gene uncertain. The CDR3 sequence is 17 residues long. The germline V gene encodes CDR1 LGHDT and CDR2 YNNKEL (reference sequence). V shed 1 base and J shed 2 bases, with 15 bases lying between them. The CDR3 DNA sequence: TGTGCCAGCAGCCAAGGCATATCCGGGATTGGCAATCAGCCCCAGCATTTT. This gives the protein CASSQGISGIGNQPQHF.

The V and J genes are TRBV7-2 and TRBJ2-5; tentatively, D is TRBD1 (7 bases). There are 14 residues in the CDR3. Germline V lookup: CDR1 SGHTA, CDR2 FQGNSA. Deletions cut 5 bases from V and 2 bases from J, with 12 bases between. The CDR3 sequence is CASSPTGTQETQYF. The CDR3 coding sequence is TGTGCCAGCAGCCCGACAGGGACTCAAGAGACCCAGTACTTC.

The chain employs TRBV18 and TRBJ2-5; D possibly corresponds to TRBD2 (6 bases). This CDR3 has 16 amino acids. Germline lookup yields CDR1 KGHSH and CDR2 LQKENI. Trimming shortened V by 3 bases and J by 1 base, and 15 bases separated the two germline ends. CDR3 in amino acids: CASSPREVGLQETQYF. CDR3 sequence (DNA): TGTGCCAGCTCACCGAGGGAGGTAGGCCTCCAAGAGACCCAGTACTTC.

J is TRBJ2-2 and V is TRBV7-9; weak D call: TRBD2 (6 bases). Trimming pared 3 bases from V and 5 bases from J, leaving 13 bases between. This CDR3 has 15 amino acids. Looked up from germline, CDR1 is SEHNR and CDR2 is FQNEAQ (reference sequence). The CDR3 DNA follows: TGTGCCAGCAGCTTTTTGGCGGGAATAACCGGGGAGCTGTTTTTT. Amino acids: CASSFLAGITGELFF.

The gene calls are TRBV15 and TRBJ2-2; 8 positions agree with TRBD1. V shed 3 bases, J shed 3 bases, and the junction held 6 bases outside the gene matches. CDR3 length: 16 amino acids. Germline lookup yields CDR1 LNHNV and CDR2 YYDKDF (reference sequence). The DNA of the CDR3 is TGTGCCACCAGCAGGGACAGGGCGCATGACACCGGGGAGCTGTTTTTT. As protein: CATSRDRAHDTGELFF.

The chain links TRBV4-3 to TRBJ2-5, with 11 bases identical to TRBD2. Trimming took 5 bases from V and 0 from J; bases not matched to a gene: 5. The CDR3 consists of 16 residues. Looked up from germline, CDR1 is LGHNA and CDR2 is YSLEER. CDR3 protein: CASSTRLAGYQETQYF. The CDR3 DNA reads TGCGCCAGCAGCACGCGACTAGCGGGGTACCAAGAGACCCAGTACTTC.

The V and J genes are TRBV5-1 and TRBJ1-1, with unresolved D. Germline lookup yields CDR1 SGHRS and CDR2 YFSETQ. V lost 0 bases and J 1 base, leaving 10 bases between the germline ends. CDR3 length: 15 amino acids. CDR3 region: CASSLVAGPNTEAFF. The CDR3 region has the DNA TGCGCCAGCAGCTTGGTTGCAGGTCCGAACACTGAAGCTTTCTTT.

This rearrangement joins TRBV27 to TRBJ2-7; 8 bases are shared with TRBD1. The CDR3 extends over 14 amino acids. V was pared by 5 bases and J by 4 bases, with 7 bases of the junction left unmatched. CDR1 and CDR2 from the germline V gene are MNHEY and SMNVEV (reference sequence). The CDR3 nucleotides are TGTGCCAGCAGTATGACAGGGGCCCTTTACGAGCAGTACTTC. This sequence encodes CASSMTGALYEQYF.

The chain uses TRBV11-2 and TRBJ1-6; TRBD1 matches 9 bases. With 4 bases clipped from V and 10 bases from J, the junction kept 5 bases outside the gene matches. The CDR3 loop spans 14 amino acids. The germline gives CDR1 SGHAT, CDR2 FQNNGV. The CDR3 bases are TGTGCCAGCAGCTCCGGGACAGGGCTGTCACCCCTCCACTTT. Its translation is CASSSGTGLSPLHF.

The V and J genes are TRBV9 and TRBJ1-2; possible D gene TRBD1, 5 bases. This CDR3 contains 15 residues. V lost 4 bases, J lost 1 base, and 14 bases lay in between. The germline V gene encodes CDR1 SGDLS and CDR2 YYNGEE. The CDR3 here is CASSYGQTLNYGYTF. CDR3 coding DNA: TGTGCCAGCAGCTACGGACAAACCCTTAACTATGGCTACACCTTC.

The genes are TRBV27 and TRBJ1-1, with unresolved D. Trimming removed 3 bases from V and 3 bases from J, with 11 bases in between. CDR3 size: 14 residues. Germline V gene sequence: CDR1 MNHEY, CDR2 SMNVEV (reference sequence). CDR3 in DNA: TGTGCCAGCAGTTTCTATGGGCGCGACACTGAAGCTTTCTTT. This encodes CASSFYGRDTEAFF.

The CDR3 DNA reads TGTGCCTGGCTTCGAGTCGGGGAGCTGTTTTTT. Protein: CAWLRVGELFF. The chain couples TRBV30 to TRBJ2-2; D unresolved. V lost 5 bases, J lost 7 bases, and 8 bases lay in between. Germline lookup yields CDR1 GTSNPN and CDR2 SVGIG (reference sequence). This CDR3 region has 11 residues.

V usage is TRBV9 and J usage is TRBJ1-3; perhaps TRBD1 as D (6 bases). V lost 4 bases and J 0 bases, leaving 11 bases between the germline ends. The CDR3 length is 15 residues. Germline CDR1 is SGDLS and CDR2 is YYNGEE. The CDR3 region is CASSKIQGSGNTIYF. CDR3 in DNA: TGTGCCAGCAGCAAGATACAGGGCTCTGGAAACACCATATATTTT. Full variable domain (rest looked up from reference TRBV9 and TRBJ1-3): DSGVTQTPKHLITATGQRVTLRCSPRSGDLSVYWYQQSLDQGLQFLIQYYNGEERAKGNILERFSAQQFPDLHSELNLSSLELGDSALYFCASSKIQGSGNTIYFGEGSWLTVV.

The table lists this clone with a count of one. The chain uses TRBV7-9 and TRBJ1-4; D not certain. CDR3 length equals 14 residues. The germline V gene has CDR1 SEHNR and CDR2 FQNEAQ (reference sequence). Trimming pared 5 bases from V and 5 bases from J, leaving 12 bases between. This CDR3 reads CASSTQLENEKLFF. The CDR3 bases are TGTGCCAGCAGCACACAGCTTGAGAATGAAAAACTGTTTTTT.

The chain uses TRBV6-1 and TRBJ2-7, with D possibly matching TRBD2 (6 bases). Germline lookup yields CDR1 MNHNS and CDR2 SASEGT. The CDR3 loop spans 15 amino acids. The ends were cut back, 4 bases at V and 4 bases at J, with 17 bases in the middle. The CDR3 sequence: CASSVEGRWSYEQYF. The DNA for the CDR3 is TGTGCCAGCAGTGTAGAAGGGAGGTGGAGTTACGAGCAGTACTTC.

This rearrangement joins TRBV7-2 to TRBJ2-3; TRBD2 is a possible D gene (6 bases). CDR1 and CDR2 (germline): SGHTA, FQGNSA. The CDR3 is 14 amino acids. V lost 5 bases and J 6 bases, leaving 15 bases between the germline ends. In DNA form, the CDR3 reads TGTGCCAGCAGCCTAGAGGGCGGGGAGGATACGCAGTATTTT. It is translated as CASSLEGGEDTQYF.

The chain combines TRBV7-2 with TRBJ2-2; 11 positions agree with TRBD1. The CDR3 is made up of 15 amino acids. The V and J ends lost 4 bases and 4 bases, in that order; junction bases with no gene match: 2. CDR1 SGHTA and CDR2 FQGNSA come from the germline V gene. The DNA of the CDR3 is TGTGCCAGCAGCTCGGGACAGGGGGGCACCGGGGAGCTGTTTTTT. The encoded protein is CASSSGQGGTGELFF. Looking up the rest from reference TRBV7-2 and TRBJ2-2 gives the full variable domain: GAGVSQSPSNKVTEKGKDVELRCDPISGHTALYWYRQSLGQGLEFLIYFQGNSAPDKSGLPSDRFSAERTGGSVSTLTIQRTQQEDSAVYLCASSSGQGGTGELFFGEGSRLTVL.

This clone turned up a few times. The CDR3 nucleotides are TGTGCCAGCAGTTTCCATCAGGGGAATTCAGGCAATCAGCCCCAGCATTTT. This translates into CASSFHQGNSGNQPQHF. V is TRBV6-2 or TRBV6-3 and J is TRBJ1-5, with D perhaps matching TRBD1 (6 bases). Between the trimmed V and J ends, which lost 4 bases and 2 bases, there was a span of 18 bases. The germline CDR1 and CDR2 sequences are MNHEY and SVGEGT. CDR3 length equals 17 residues.

This clone occurred once. The chain has TRBV4-2 and TRBJ1-2; 7 positions match TRBD1. CDR3 length: 16 amino acids. Per germline, CDR1 LGHNA and CDR2 YNFKEQ. The junction had 8 bases not matched to a gene; V was cut back by 1 base and J by 3 bases. The CDR3 DNA reads TGTGCCAGCAGCCAAGCTGGGGGACAGATCGACTATGGCTACACCTTC. Translating it yields CASSQAGGQIDYGYTF.

The CDR3: CSVNRGAGEQFF. The CDR3 nucleotides read TGCAGCGTTAACAGGGGAGCAGGGGAGCAGTTCTTC. This rearrangement joins TRBV29-1 to TRBJ2-1, with 7 bases identical to TRBD1. After removal of 5 bases from V and 10 bases from J, the junction contained 8 bases not matched to a gene. Germline V gives CDR1 SQVTM, CDR2 ANQGSEA. The CDR3 spans 12 residues.

The chain joins TRBV11-2 to TRBJ2-7; D possibly corresponds to TRBD1 (5 bases). The CDR3 totals 15 residues. V was trimmed by 5 bases and J by 2 bases, leaving 16 bases between them. CDR1 and CDR2 (germline): SGHAT, FQNNGV. In DNA, the CDR3 is TGTGCCAGCAGCCCTGGGATGACAGCGACCTACGAGCAGTACTTC. Its protein product is CASSPGMTATYEQYF.